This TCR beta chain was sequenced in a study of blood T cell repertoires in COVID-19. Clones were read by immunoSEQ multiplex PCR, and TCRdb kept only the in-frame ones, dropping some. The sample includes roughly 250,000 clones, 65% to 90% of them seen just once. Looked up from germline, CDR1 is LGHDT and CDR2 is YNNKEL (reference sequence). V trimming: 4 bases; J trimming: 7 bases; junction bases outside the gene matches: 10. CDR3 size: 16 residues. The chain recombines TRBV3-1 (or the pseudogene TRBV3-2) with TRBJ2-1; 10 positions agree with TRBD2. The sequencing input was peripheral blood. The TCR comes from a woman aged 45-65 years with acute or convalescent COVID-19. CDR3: CASSLVSGGARNEQFF. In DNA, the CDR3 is TGTGCCAGCAGCCTCGTAAGCGGGGGGGCCAGAAATGAGCAGTTCTTC.